One T cell receptor beta chain is described in this entry. The sample comes from a study of cytomegalovirus exposure and HLA in healthy donors. J was trimmed by 4 bases and V by 7 bases; bases with no gene match: 10. This CDR3 comprises 15 residues. Germline V gene data show CDR1 as MDHEN and CDR2 as SYDVKM. TCRdb's table, derived via immunoSEQ multiplex PCR, lists solely in-frame clones and lacks some. The table records about 130,000 clones, 85% to 90% of them present only once. The TCR comes from a woman in her twenties or thirties in good health and CMV-seropositive. Sequenced input: PBMCs. This sequence joins TRBV28 and TRBJ1-5; 7 bases fit TRBD1. The CDR3 region is CASTYFDRDNQPQHF. The CDR3, as DNA: TGTGCCAGCACCTACTTCGACAGGGATAATCAGCCCCAGCATTTT.